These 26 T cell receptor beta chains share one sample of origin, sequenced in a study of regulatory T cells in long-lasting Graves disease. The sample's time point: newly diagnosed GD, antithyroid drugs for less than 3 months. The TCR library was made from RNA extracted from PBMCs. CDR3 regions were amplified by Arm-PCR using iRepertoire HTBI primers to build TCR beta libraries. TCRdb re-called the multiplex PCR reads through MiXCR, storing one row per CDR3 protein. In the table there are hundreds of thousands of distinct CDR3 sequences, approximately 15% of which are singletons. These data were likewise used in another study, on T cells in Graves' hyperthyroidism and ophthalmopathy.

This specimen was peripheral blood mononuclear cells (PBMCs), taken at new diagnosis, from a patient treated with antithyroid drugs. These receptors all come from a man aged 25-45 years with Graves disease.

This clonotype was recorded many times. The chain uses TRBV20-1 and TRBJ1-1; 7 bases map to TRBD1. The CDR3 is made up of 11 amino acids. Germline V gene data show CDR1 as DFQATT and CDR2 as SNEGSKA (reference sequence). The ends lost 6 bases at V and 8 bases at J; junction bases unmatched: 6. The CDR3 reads CSAQGGLEAFF. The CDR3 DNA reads TGCAGTGCCCAGGGGGGGCTGGAAGCTTTCTTT.

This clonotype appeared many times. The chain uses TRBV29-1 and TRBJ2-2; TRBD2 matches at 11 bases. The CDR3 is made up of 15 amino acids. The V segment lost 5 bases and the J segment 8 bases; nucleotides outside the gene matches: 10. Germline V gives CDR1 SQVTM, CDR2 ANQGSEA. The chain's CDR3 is CSVFHLAGGRGELFF. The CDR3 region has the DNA TGCAGCGTTTTTCATCTAGCGGGAGGTCGAGGGGAGCTGTTTTTT.

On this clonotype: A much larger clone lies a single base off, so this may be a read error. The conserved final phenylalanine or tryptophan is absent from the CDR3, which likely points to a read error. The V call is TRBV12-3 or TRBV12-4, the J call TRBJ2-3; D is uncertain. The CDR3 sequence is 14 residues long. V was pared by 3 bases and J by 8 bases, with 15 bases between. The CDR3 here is CASSLSEPQSTQYS. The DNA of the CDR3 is TGTGCCAGCAGTTTGTCCGAACCCCAGAGTACGCAGTATTCT.

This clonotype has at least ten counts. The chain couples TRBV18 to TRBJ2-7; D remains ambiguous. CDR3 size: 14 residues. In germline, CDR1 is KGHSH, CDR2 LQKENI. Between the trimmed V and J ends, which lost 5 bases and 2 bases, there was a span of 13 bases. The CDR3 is CASSTYKETYEQYF. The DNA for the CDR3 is TGTGCCAGCTCAACGTACAAGGAGACCTACGAGCAGTACTTC.

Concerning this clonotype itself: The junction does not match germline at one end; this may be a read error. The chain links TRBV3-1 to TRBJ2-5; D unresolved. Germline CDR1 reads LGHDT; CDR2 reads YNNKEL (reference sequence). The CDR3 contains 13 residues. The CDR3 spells CACSPRFGETQYF. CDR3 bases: TGTGCCTGCAGCCCTCGATTCGGGGAGACCCAGTACTTC.

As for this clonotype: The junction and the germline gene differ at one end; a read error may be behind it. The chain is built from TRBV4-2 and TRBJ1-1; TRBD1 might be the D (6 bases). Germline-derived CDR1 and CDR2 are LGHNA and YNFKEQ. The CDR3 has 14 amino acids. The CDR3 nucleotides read TGTACCAGCAGCATGAGTACAGGGACCACTGAAGCTTTCTTT. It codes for CTSSMSTGTTEAFF.

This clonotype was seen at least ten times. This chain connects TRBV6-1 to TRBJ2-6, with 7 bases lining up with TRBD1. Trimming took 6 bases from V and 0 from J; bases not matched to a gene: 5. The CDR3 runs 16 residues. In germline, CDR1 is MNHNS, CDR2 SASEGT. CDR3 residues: CASRTGISSGANVLTF. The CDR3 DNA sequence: TGTGCCAGCAGGACAGGGATTTCCTCTGGGGCCAACGTCCTGACTTTC.

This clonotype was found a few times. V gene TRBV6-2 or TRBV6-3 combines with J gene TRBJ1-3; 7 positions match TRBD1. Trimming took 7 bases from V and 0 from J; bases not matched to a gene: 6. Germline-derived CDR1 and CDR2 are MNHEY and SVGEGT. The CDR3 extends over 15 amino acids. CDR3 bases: TGTGCCAGCACAATCAGGGACAGCTCTGGAAACACCATATATTTT. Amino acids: CASTIRDSSGNTIYF.

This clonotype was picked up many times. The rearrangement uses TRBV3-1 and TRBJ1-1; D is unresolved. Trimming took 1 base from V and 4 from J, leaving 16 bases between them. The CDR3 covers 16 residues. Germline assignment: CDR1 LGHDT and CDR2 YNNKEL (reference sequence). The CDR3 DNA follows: TGTGCCAGCAGCCAAGGGACGGCCGCTAAGGGCACTGAAGCTTTCTTT. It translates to CASSQGTAAKGTEAFF.

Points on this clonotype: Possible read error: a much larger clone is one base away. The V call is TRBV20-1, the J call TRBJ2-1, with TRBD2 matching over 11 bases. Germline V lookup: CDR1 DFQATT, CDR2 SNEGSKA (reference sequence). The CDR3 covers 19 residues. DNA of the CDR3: TGCAGTACTAGAGGTACGCGACTAGCGGGACGACTCTCCTACAATGAGCAGTTCTTC. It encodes CSTRGTRLAGRLSYNEQFF.

This CDR3 is CASSWSVSGRSTDTQYF. For the CDR3, the DNA is TGCGCCAGCAGCTGGTCGGTAAGCGGCCGGAGCACAGATACGCAGTATTTT. V gene TRBV5-1 combines with J gene TRBJ2-3, with D possibly matching TRBD2 (5 bases). The V end was cut by 3 bases, the J end by 0 bases, with 17 bases between. The germline CDR1 and CDR2 sequences are SGHRS and YFSETQ. The CDR3 is 17 amino acids.

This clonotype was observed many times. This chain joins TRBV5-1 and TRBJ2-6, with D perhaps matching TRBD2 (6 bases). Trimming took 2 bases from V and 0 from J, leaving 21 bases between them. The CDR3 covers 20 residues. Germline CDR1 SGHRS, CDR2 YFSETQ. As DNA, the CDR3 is TGCGCCAGCAGCTTCCACCTTATGCAGGGAGGTTCCTCTGGGGCCAACGTCCTGACTTTC. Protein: CASSFHLMQGGSSGANVLTF.

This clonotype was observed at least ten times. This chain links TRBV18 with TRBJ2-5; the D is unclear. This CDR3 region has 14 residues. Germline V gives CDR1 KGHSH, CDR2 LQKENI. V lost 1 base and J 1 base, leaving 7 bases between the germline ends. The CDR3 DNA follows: TGTGCCAGCTCACCACGGATCAGCCAAGAGACCCAGTACTTC. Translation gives CASSPRISQETQYF.

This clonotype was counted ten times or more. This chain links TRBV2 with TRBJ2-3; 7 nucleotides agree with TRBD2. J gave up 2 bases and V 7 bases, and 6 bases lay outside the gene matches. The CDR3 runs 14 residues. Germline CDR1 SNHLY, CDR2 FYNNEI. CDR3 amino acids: CASTWDYSTDTQYF. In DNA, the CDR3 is TGTGCCAGCACCTGGGACTACTCCACAGATACGCAGTATTTT.

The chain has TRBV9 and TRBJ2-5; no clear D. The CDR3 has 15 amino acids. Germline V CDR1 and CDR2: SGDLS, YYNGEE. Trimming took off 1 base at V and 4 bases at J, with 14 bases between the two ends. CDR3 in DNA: TGTGCCAGCAGCGTAAGTTACTTCAAGGGAGAGACCCAGTACTTC. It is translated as CASSVSYFKGETQYF.

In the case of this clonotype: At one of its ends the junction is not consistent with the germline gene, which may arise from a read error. The CDR3 is CASSQGIFGRGTYEQYF. CDR3 nucleotide sequence: TGCGCCAGCAGCCAAGGTATCTTCGGGCGGGGGACATACGAGCAGTACTTC. The rearrangement links TRBV9 to TRBJ2-7, with TRBD2 as a possible D gene (7 bases). CDR1 and CDR2 (germline): SGDLS, YYNGEE. The CDR3 is made up of 17 amino acids. The variable domain in full, with the rest retrieved from reference TRBV9 and TRBJ2-7, is DSGVTQTPKHLITATGQRVTLRCSPRSGDLSVYWYQQSLDQGLQFLIQYYNGEERAKGNILERFSAQQFPDLHSELNLSSLELGDSALYFCASSQGIFGRGTYEQYFGPGTRLTVT.

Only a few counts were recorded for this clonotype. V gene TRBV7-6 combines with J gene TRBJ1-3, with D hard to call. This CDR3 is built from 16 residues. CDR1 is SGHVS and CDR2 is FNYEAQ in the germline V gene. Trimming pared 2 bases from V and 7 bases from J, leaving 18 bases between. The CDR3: CASSLNSASPTNTIYF. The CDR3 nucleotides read TGTGCCAGCAGCTTAAATTCGGCCTCCCCGACCAACACCATATATTTT.

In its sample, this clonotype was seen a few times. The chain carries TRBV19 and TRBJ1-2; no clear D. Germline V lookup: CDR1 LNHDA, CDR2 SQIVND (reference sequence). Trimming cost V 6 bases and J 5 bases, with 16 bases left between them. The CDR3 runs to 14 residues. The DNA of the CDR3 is TGTGCCAGTAGCCCACACGACTTTGAATATGGCTACACCTTC. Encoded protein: CASSPHDFEYGYTF. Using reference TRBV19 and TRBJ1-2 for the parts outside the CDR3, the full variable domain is DGGITQSPKYLFRKEGQNVTLSCEQNLNHDAMYWYRQDPGQGLRLIYYSQIVNDFQKGDIAEGYSVSREKKESFPLTVTSAQKNPTAFYLCASSPHDFEYGYTFGSGTRLTVV.

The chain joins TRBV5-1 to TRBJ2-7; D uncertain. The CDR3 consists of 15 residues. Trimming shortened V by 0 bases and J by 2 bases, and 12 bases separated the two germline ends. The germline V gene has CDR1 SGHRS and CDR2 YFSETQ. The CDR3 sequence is CASSLGSAPTYEQYF. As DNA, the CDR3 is TGCGCCAGCAGCTTGGGTTCCGCCCCTACCTACGAGCAGTACTTC.

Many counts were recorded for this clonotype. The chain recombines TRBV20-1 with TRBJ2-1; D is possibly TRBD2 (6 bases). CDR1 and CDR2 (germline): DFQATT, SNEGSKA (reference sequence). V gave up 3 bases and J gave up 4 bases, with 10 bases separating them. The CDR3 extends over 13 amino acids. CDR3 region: CSASGSLYNEQFF. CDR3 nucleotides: TGCAGTGCTAGCGGGAGTTTGTACAATGAGCAGTTCTTC.

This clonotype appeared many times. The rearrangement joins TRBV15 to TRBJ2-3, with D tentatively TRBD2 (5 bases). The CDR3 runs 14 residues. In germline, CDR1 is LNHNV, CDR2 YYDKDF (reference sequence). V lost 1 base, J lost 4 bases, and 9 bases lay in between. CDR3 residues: CATSRATRSDTQYF. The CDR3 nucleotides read TGTGCCACCAGCAGAGCCACTAGATCAGATACGCAGTATTTT.

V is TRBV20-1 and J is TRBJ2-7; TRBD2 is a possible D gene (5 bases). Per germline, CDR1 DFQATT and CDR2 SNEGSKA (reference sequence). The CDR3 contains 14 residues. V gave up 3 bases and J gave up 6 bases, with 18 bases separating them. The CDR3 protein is CSARPFARAAEQYF. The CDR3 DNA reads TGCAGTGCTAGGCCCTTTGCGCGGGCGGCCGAGCAGTACTTC.

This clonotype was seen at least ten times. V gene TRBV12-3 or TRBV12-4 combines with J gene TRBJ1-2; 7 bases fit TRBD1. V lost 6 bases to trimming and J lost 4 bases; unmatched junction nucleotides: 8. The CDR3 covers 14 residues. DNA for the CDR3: TGTGCCAGCAGCGACGAGGACAGGAGCTATGGCTACACCTTC. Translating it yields CASSDEDRSYGYTF.

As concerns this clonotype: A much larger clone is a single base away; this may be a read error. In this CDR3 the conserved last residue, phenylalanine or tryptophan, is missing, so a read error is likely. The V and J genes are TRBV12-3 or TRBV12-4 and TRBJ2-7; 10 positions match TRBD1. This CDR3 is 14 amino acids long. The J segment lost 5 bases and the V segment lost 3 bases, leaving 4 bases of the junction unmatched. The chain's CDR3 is CASSLRQGAHEQYL. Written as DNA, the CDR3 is TGTGCCAGCAGTTTGAGACAGGGGGCCCACGAGCAGTACCTC.

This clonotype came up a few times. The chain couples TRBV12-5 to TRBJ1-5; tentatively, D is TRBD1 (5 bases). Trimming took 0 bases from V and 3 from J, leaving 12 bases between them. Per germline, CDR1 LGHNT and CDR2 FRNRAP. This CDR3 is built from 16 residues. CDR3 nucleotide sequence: TGTGCTAGTGGTTTGGTACTAAGACAGCACAATCAGCCCCAGCATTTT. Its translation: CASGLVLRQHNQPQHF.

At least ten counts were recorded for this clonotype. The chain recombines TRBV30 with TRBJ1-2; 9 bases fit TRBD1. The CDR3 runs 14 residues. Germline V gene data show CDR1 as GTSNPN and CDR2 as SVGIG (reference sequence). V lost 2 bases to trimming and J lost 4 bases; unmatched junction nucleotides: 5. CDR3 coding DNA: TGTGCCTGGAGTCCACAGGGGGCCGCCTATGGCTACACCTTC. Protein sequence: CAWSPQGAAYGYTF.